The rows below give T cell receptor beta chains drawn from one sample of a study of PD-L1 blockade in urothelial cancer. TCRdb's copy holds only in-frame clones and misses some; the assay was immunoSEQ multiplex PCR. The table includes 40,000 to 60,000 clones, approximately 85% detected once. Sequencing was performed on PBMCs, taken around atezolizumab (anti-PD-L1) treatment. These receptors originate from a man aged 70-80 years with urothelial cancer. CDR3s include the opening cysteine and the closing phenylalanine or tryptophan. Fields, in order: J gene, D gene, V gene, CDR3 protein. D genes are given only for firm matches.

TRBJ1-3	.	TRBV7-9	CASSLDRGNTIYF
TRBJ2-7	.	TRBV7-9	CASSSWTDDYEQYF
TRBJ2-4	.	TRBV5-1	CASSLDGGSPDF
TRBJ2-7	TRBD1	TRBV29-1	CSVDRPGTDGEQYF
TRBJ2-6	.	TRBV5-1	CASSEILGDSDSGANVLTF
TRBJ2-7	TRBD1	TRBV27	CASSPRQGSYEQYF
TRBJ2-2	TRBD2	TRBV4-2	CASCPAGGPTGELFF
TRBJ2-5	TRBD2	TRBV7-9	CASRLAVQETQYF
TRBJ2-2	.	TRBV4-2	CASSQEGGLNTGELFF
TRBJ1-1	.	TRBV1	CTRTNPNTEAFF
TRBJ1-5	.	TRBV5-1	CASSLGGGEGQPQHF
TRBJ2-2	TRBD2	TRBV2	CASSSASGGLTGELFF
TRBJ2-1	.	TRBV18	CASSPRADLYNEQFF
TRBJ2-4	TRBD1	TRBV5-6	CASSLKGAGIQYF
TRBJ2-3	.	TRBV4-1	CASSQGEGTQYF
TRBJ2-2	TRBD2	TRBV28	CASSLLGLAGGRNTGELFF
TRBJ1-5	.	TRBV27	CATGRDQPQHF
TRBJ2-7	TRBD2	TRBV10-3	CAISALPGLAGERNRYEQYF
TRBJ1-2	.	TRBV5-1	CASSGQGTSNYGYTF
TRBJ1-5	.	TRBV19	CASSIGQGYNQPQHF